Following are 30 T cell receptor beta chains from one sample sequenced in a study of control samples from healthy donors and cancer patients. TCRdb's copy holds only in-frame clones and misses some; the assay was immunoSEQ multiplex PCR. The sample contains 120,000 or so clones, 80% to 90% of which appear only once. Sequenced: blood. These TCRs come from a man aged 40-49 years in good health.

Worth noting for this clone: The junction shows a germline mismatch at one end, possibly a read error. The CDR3 bases are TGTGCTAGTGGTTTGGTTAGGGGGGCAGTAGTTTTT. Its translation: CASGLVRGAVVF. This chain connects TRBV12-5 to TRBJ1-4; the D gene is possibly TRBD1 (6 bases). CDR1 and CDR2 (germline): LGHNT, FRNRAP. This CDR3 is built from 12 residues.

V and J are TRBV3-1 (or the pseudogene TRBV3-2) and TRBJ2-1; TRBD1 agrees at 9 bases. The CDR3 totals 17 residues. V dropped 4 bases and J dropped 2; count of bases not matched to a gene: 9. The V gene's germline CDR1 is LGHDT and CDR2 YNNKEL (reference sequence). CDR3 loop: CASSPVQGAGPYNEQFF. The CDR3 bases are TGTGCCAGCAGCCCTGTACAGGGGGCAGGACCCTACAATGAGCAGTTCTTC.

The gene calls are TRBV5-1 and TRBJ2-3; 10 bases fit TRBD2. The CDR3 consists of 15 residues. The germline gives CDR1 SGHRS, CDR2 YFSETQ. The V and J ends lost 4 bases and 2 bases, in that order; junction bases with no gene match: 4. As DNA, the CDR3 is TGCGCCAGCAGCGTAGCGGGGGGCGTCACAGATACGCAGTATTTT. It translates to CASSVAGGVTDTQYF.

This clone was detected only once. J is TRBJ1-6 and V is TRBV4-1, with TRBD1 matching over 7 bases. CDR1 and CDR2 from the germline V gene are MGHRA and YSYEKL. J lost 6 bases, V lost 3 bases, and 11 bases had no gene match. CDR3 length: 17 residues. CDR3 sequence: CASSHLVQGPTNSPLHF. Here the CDR3 DNA reads TGCGCCAGCAGCCACCTAGTACAGGGGCCCACTAATTCACCCCTCCACTTT.

The CDR3: CATSRPSNIQYF. The CDR3 DNA reads as TGTGCCACCAGCAGACCTTCAAACATTCAGTACTTC. The chain uses TRBV15 and TRBJ2-4; D not certain. The germline V and J ends were trimmed by 2 bases and 6 bases, with 5 bases remaining between them. Germline V lookup: CDR1 LNHNV, CDR2 YYDKDF (reference sequence). CDR3 size: 12 residues. Complete variable domain (other parts from reference TRBV15 and TRBJ2-4): DAMVIQNPRYQVTQFGKPVTLSCSQTLNHNVMYWYQQKSSQAPKLLFHYYDKDFNNEADTPDNFQSRRPNTSFCFLDIRSPGLGDTAMYLCATSRPSNIQYFGAGTRLSVL.

This clone has more than one count but fewer than ten. V is TRBV7-2 and J is TRBJ1-4; unclear D gene. CDR3 length: 14 residues. V gave up 5 bases and J gave up 0 bases, with 7 bases separating them. Germline-derived CDR1 and CDR2 are SGHTA and FQGNSA. CDR3 in amino acids: CASSPTATNEKLFF. DNA for the CDR3: TGTGCCAGCAGCCCCACTGCAACTAATGAAAAACTGTTTTTT.

The chain recombines TRBV10-2 with TRBJ1-2, with a weak D call TRBD1 (6 bases). With 5 bases removed from V and 6 bases from J, the gap between germline ends came to 16 bases. CDR3 length: 14 residues. In germline, CDR1 is WSHSY, CDR2 SAAADI. DNA for the CDR3: TGCGCCAGCAGTAGACAGGTACGTATCCATGGCTACACCTTC. Translated, it gives CASSRQVRIHGYTF.

Here the CDR3 reads CASRTAGGPFPLHF. Here the CDR3 DNA reads TGTGCCAGTAGAACCGCCGGGGGACCCTTCCCCCTCCACTTT. The chain couples TRBV19 to TRBJ1-6; D perhaps matches TRBD1 (5 bases). The CDR3 is 14 amino acids. CDR1 LNHDA and CDR2 SQIVND come from the germline V gene (reference sequence). V was cut by 6 bases and J by 13 bases, with 19 bases left in between.

The chain has TRBV7-2 and TRBJ2-4, with D possibly TRBD1 on 6 matching bases. V was cut by 1 base and J by 3 bases, with 13 bases left in between. The CDR3 loop spans 16 amino acids. Germline CDR1 and CDR2: SGHTA and FQGNSA. The CDR3 loop is CASSLGGSGVKNIQYF. CDR3 coding DNA: TGTGCCAGCAGCTTAGGAGGGTCAGGGGTCAAAAACATTCAGTACTTC. The full variable domain, completed using reference TRBV7-2 and TRBJ2-4, is GAGVSQSPSNKVTEKGKDVELRCDPISGHTALYWYRQSLGQGLEFLIYFQGNSAPDKSGLPSDRFSAERTGGSVSTLTIQRTQQEDSAVYLCASSLGGSGVKNIQYFGAGTRLSVL.

The rearrangement joins TRBV18 to TRBJ2-7; 8 positions match TRBD1. The CDR3 runs to 15 residues. Per the germline V gene, CDR1 is KGHSH and CDR2 is LQKENI. With 2 bases clipped from V and 2 bases from J, the junction kept 5 bases outside the gene matches. The CDR3 DNA follows: TGTGCCAGCTCACCAGGACAGGGATATACCTACGAGCAGTACTTC. The encoded protein is CASSPGQGYTYEQYF.

Written as DNA, the CDR3 is TGTGCCAGCAGTTATTATAGTACCAAAAACATTCAGTACTTC. The encoded protein is CASSYYSTKNIQYF. The chain links TRBV6-2 or TRBV6-3 to TRBJ2-4; D remains unclear. This CDR3 spans 14 amino acids. V shed 3 bases and J shed 2 bases, with 8 bases lying between them. The germline CDR1 and CDR2 sequences are MNHEY and SVGEGT.

The genes are TRBV2 and TRBJ2-5, with D perhaps TRBD2 (7 bases). Germline values: CDR1 SNHLY, CDR2 FYNNEI. V was cut by 9 bases and J by 1 base, with 9 bases left in between. This CDR3 is 12 amino acids long. The CDR3 nucleotides read TGTGCCAGAGGGGGGGGCCAAGAGACCCAGTACTTC. Translation gives CARGGGQETQYF.

The CDR3 loop reads CASSTGLQETQYF. Here the CDR3 DNA reads TGTGCCAGCAGCACGGGACTTCAAGAGACCCAGTACTTC. The rearrangement links TRBV7-2 to TRBJ2-5; a weak D match, TRBD2 (6 bases). The germline V gene has CDR1 SGHTA and CDR2 FQGNSA. CDR3 length: 13 amino acids. The V end was cut by 5 bases, the J end by 2 bases, with 9 bases between.

The chain recombines TRBV7-9 with TRBJ1-1, with a possible D match to TRBD1 (6 bases). Germline CDR1 reads SEHNR; CDR2 reads FQNEAQ (reference sequence). The V gene lost 1 base and the J gene lost 10 bases, with 22 bases spanning the gap. The length of the CDR3 is 16 residues. This CDR3 is CASSLVFGGWAPIAFF. The CDR3 coding sequence is TGTGCCAGCAGCTTAGTATTTGGGGGCTGGGCTCCGATAGCTTTCTTT.

V gene TRBV7-8 combines with J gene TRBJ1-4; 8 bases are a match to TRBD1. The germline V gene encodes CDR1 SGHVS and CDR2 FQNEAQ. The junction had 15 bases not matched to a gene; V was cut back by 5 bases and J by 7 bases. The CDR3 has 17 amino acids. The CDR3 region is CASSLSTHRGTSEKLFF. The CDR3 DNA reads TGTGCCAGCAGCCTATCCACCCACAGGGGGACGTCTGAAAAACTGTTTTTT.

The V call is TRBV14, the J call TRBJ2-5; TRBD2 agrees at 12 bases. Germline V CDR1 and CDR2: SGHDN, FVKESK. The length of the CDR3 is 15 residues. With V trimmed by 2 bases and J by 3 bases, 1 base remained unmatched. Here the CDR3 DNA reads TGTGCCAGCAGCCAACGACTAGCGGGGGAAGAGACCCAGTACTTC. Its translation: CASSQRLAGEETQYF.

The J gene is TRBJ1-3, the V gene TRBV5-1; D gene unclear. The length of the CDR3 is 15 residues. V lost 2 bases and J 0 bases, leaving 9 bases between the germline ends. Germline V CDR1 and CDR2: SGHRS, YFSETQ. CDR3: CASSLTGNSGNTIYF. Here the CDR3 DNA reads TGCGCCAGCAGCTTAACCGGCAACTCTGGAAACACCATATATTTT.

The J gene is TRBJ2-3, the V gene TRBV5-1; no clear D. Germline CDR1 is SGHRS and CDR2 is YFSETQ. V gave up 0 bases and J gave up 4 bases, with 6 bases separating them. The CDR3 loop spans 13 amino acids. Written as DNA, the CDR3 is TGCGCCAGCAGCTTGGATTCGCCAGATACGCAGTATTTT. This translates into CASSLDSPDTQYF.

The table lists this clone with a few counts. The chain has TRBV6-4 and TRBJ2-2; D is perhaps TRBD1 (5 bases). V was pared by 5 bases and J by 1 base, with 5 bases between. The CDR3 spans 13 residues. From germline, CDR1 is MRHNA and CDR2 SNTAGT. The CDR3 region is CASSTGNTGELFF. The CDR3 DNA sequence: TGTGCCAGCAGTACAGGGAACACCGGGGAGCTGTTTTTT.

This CDR3 reads CASSERLLWADTQYF. In nucleotides, the CDR3 is TGTGCCAGCAGTGAGAGGCTTTTGTGGGCAGATACGCAGTATTTT. The J gene is TRBJ2-3, the V gene TRBV6-1; D gene unclear. Germline CDR1 and CDR2: MNHNS and SASEGT. This CDR3 has 15 amino acids. V gave up 3 bases and J gave up 4 bases, with 14 bases separating them.

Regarding this clone: The same CDR3 also results from other DNA sequences found in this sample. The CDR3 region is CASSGTGGTDTQYF. The CDR3 bases are TGTGCCAGCAGTGGGACAGGTGGTACAGATACGCAGTATTTT. V and J are TRBV6-4 and TRBJ2-3, with 7 bases lining up with TRBD1. The CDR3 length is 14 residues. Germline CDR1 and CDR2: MRHNA and SNTAGT. J was trimmed by 3 bases and V by 4 bases; bases with no gene match: 4.

This clone is a singleton in its sample. The CDR3 region has the DNA TGTGCCAGCAGGGGCGGTTTGAACACTGAAGCTTTCTTT. Amino acids: CASRGGLNTEAFF. The chain recombines TRBV5-4 with TRBJ1-1; unclear D gene. The CDR3 extends over 13 amino acids. Germline V gene data show CDR1 as SGHNT and CDR2 as YYREEE (reference sequence). Trimming took 5 bases from V and 0 from J, leaving 8 bases between them.

J is TRBJ1-5 and V is TRBV5-8; TRBD1 matches at 9 bases. Per the germline V gene, CDR1 is SGHTS and CDR2 is YDEGEE. Trimming took 4 bases from V and 2 from J; bases not matched to a gene: 4. The CDR3 covers 15 residues. The CDR3 loop is CASSPGQGGNQPQHF. CDR3 in DNA: TGTGCCAGCAGCCCGGGACAGGGAGGCAATCAGCCCCAGCATTTT.

This chain joins TRBV7-2 and TRBJ2-7; 11 bases align to TRBD2. CDR3 length equals 14 residues. The germline V gene encodes CDR1 SGHTA and CDR2 FQGNSA. The V gene end was trimmed by 3 bases and the J gene end by 4 bases; junction bases not matched to a gene: 2. The CDR3 is CASSLTSGVYEQYF. Here the CDR3 DNA reads TGTGCCAGCAGCTTGACTAGCGGGGTGTACGAGCAGTACTTC.

CDR3: CASSQMASSGELFF. CDR3 nucleotide sequence: TGTGCCAGCAGCCAAATGGCTAGCAGCGGGGAGCTGTTTTTT. The chain uses TRBV3-1 (or the pseudogene TRBV3-2) and TRBJ2-2, with D perhaps TRBD2 (5 bases). With 2 bases removed from V and 7 bases from J, the gap between germline ends came to 11 bases. Germline V gene data show CDR1 as LGHDT and CDR2 as YNNKEL (reference sequence). This CDR3 has 14 amino acids.

The rearrangement links TRBV4-1 to TRBJ1-4, with 7 bases lining up with TRBD1. The CDR3 is 16 amino acids. The germline gives CDR1 MGHRA, CDR2 YSYEKL. J was trimmed by 5 bases and V by 0 bases; bases with no gene match: 6. Here the CDR3 reads CASSQDHGTENEKLFF. In nucleotides, the CDR3 is TGCGCCAGCAGCCAAGATCATGGGACAGAGAATGAAAAACTGTTTTTT.

The chain links TRBV11-3 to TRBJ1-2; tentatively, D is TRBD1 (6 bases). The CDR3 extends over 13 amino acids. Per the germline V gene, CDR1 is SGHNT and CDR2 is YENEEA. The V end lost 5 bases, the J end lost 4 bases, and 11 bases lay between the germline ends. CDR3 nucleotides: TGTGCCAGCAGCCGAGGACAGAGCTATGGCTACACCTTC. Translated: CASSRGQSYGYTF. Combining the CDR3 with reference TRBV11-3 and TRBJ1-2 gives the whole variable domain EAGVVQSPRYKIIEKKQPVAFWCNPISGHNTLYWYLQNLGQGPELLIRYENEEAVDDSQLPKDRFSAERLKGVDSTLKIQPAELGDSAVYLCASSRGQSYGYTFGSGTRLTVV.

V usage is TRBV5-1 and J usage is TRBJ2-5; the match to TRBD1 covers 7 bases. Per the germline V gene, CDR1 is SGHRS and CDR2 is YFSETQ. The length of the CDR3 is 16 residues. With V trimmed by 3 bases and J by 3 bases, 11 bases remained unmatched. The CDR3 loop is CASSYQLQGPEETQYF. CDR3 nucleotide sequence: TGCGCCAGCAGCTACCAATTACAGGGGCCAGAAGAGACCCAGTACTTC.

V is TRBV5-1 and J is TRBJ2-7; D is perhaps TRBD1 or TRBD2 (6 bases each). V lost 7 bases and J lost 3, with 14 bases in between. Germline-derived CDR1 and CDR2 are SGHRS and YFSETQ. The CDR3 totals 13 residues. The DNA for the CDR3 is TGCGCCAGCGCGAAGGGGGGAGACTACGAGCAGTACTTC. It encodes CASAKGGDYEQYF.

The chain uses TRBV3-1 (or the pseudogene TRBV3-2) and TRBJ1-1; TRBD1 matches 8 bases. V trimming: 5 bases; J trimming: 0 bases; junction bases outside the gene matches: 11. The germline V gene has CDR1 LGHDT and CDR2 YNNKEL (reference sequence). The CDR3 has 17 residues. CDR3 bases: TGTGCCAGCAGCTTGGGGGGGGACAGGAGATTGAACACTGAAGCTTTCTTT. Protein: CASSLGGDRRLNTEAFF.